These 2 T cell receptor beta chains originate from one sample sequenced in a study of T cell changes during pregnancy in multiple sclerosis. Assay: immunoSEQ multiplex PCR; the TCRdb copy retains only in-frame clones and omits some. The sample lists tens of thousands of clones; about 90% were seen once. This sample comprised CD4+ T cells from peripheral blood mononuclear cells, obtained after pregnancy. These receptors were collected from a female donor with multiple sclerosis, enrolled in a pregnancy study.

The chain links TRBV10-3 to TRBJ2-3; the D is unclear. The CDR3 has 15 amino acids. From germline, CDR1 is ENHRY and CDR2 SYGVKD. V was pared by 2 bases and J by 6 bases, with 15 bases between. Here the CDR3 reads CAISENGRGGDTQYF. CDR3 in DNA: TGTGCCATCAGTGAGAACGGCCGAGGTGGGGATACGCAGTATTTT.

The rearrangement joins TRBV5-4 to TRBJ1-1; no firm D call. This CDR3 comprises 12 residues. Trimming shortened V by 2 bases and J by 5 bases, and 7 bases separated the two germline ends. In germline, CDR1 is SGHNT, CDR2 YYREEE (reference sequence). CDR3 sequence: CASSFQTTEAFF. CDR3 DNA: TGTGCCAGCAGCTTTCAGACAACTGAAGCTTTCTTT.